A single sample is the source of the 2 T cell receptor beta chains below, sequenced in a study of cytomegalovirus exposure and HLA in healthy donors. PCR employed 60 Vbeta and 13 Jbeta primers. Assay used: immunoSEQ multiplex PCR; TCRdb lists only in-frame clones, some missing. The table shows 180,000 or so clones, with more than 75% occurring only once. The material sequenced was PBMCs. These receptors all stem from a middle-aged man in good health and CMV-seronegative.

V gene TRBV4-3 combines with J gene TRBJ2-5; TRBD2 matches 8 bases. The V segment lost 4 bases and the J segment 5 bases; nucleotides outside the gene matches: 6. This CDR3 contains 14 residues. Per germline, CDR1 LGHNA and CDR2 YSLEER. CDR3 nucleotide sequence: TGCGCCAGCAGCCCCGGGAGGGCCAGGGAGACCCAGTACTTC. Translating it yields CASSPGRARETQYF.

The chain recombines TRBV5-8 with TRBJ2-1; 10 nucleotides line up with TRBD2. The CDR3 runs to 17 residues. The junction had 10 bases not matched to a gene; V was cut back by 0 bases and J by 7 bases. The germline CDR1 and CDR2 sequences are SGHTS and YDEGEE. Written as DNA, the CDR3 is TGTGCCAGCAGCTTGGCCGTGGCTAGCGGGGGTGGAAATGAGCAGTTCTTC. Its protein is CASSLAVASGGGNEQFF.